These 2 T cell receptor beta chains were all obtained from the same sample, sequenced in a study of T-cell memory formation after mild COVID-19. TCRdb itself ran the 5' RACE reads through MiXCR, one entry per CDR3 protein. Here the sample spans some 200,000 distinct CDR3 sequences, about a fifth being singletons. Input material: PBMCs or a T cell subset sorted from them (not recorded which). The receptors originated from an adult woman who had mild COVID-19 (a few samples of this study predate the infection). Cell type and time point are not known.

The chain has TRBV9 and TRBJ1-1; TRBD1 matches at 7 bases. CDR1 SGDLS and CDR2 YYNGEE come from the germline V gene. The CDR3 is made up of 15 amino acids. The V gene end was trimmed by 4 bases and the J gene end by 1 base; junction bases not matched to a gene: 7. The CDR3 bases are TGTGCCAGCAGCCACGGCGACAGGGCGAACACTGAAGCTTTCTTT. Protein: CASSHGDRANTEAFF.

This clonotype has just a few counts. The chain carries TRBV12-3 or TRBV12-4 and TRBJ2-1, with 10 bases fitting TRBD2. The CDR3 is 15 residues long. The V and J ends lost 5 bases and 9 bases, in that order; junction bases with no gene match: 10. In DNA, the CDR3 is TGTGCCAGCAGTCTGGGGAGCGGGAGGGCCACTGAGCAGTTCTTC. Protein: CASSLGSGRATEQFF.